This TCR beta chain was profiled in a study of a mutant IDH1 vaccine in newly diagnosed glioma. Study at large: Of the patients given treatment, approximately 62% were male and approximately 38% were female, and a mean age of roughly 40 years was recorded.

Indicated time point: week 35, safety follow-up. With topical imiquimod, each dose of the vaccine consisted of 300 ug of mutant IDH1 20-mer peptide. Patients were given eight vaccinations, scheduled in weeks 1, 3, 5, 7, 11, 15, 19 and 23. TCRdb's table, derived via immunoSEQ multiplex PCR, lists solely in-frame clones and lacks some. The table shows about 69,000 clones, with around 87% occurring only once. Details on this clone: As yet, its antigen is unknown.

Germline-derived CDR1 and CDR2 are SGHNT and YYREEE (reference sequence). The CDR3 sequence is 16 residues long. With V trimmed by 4 bases and J by 4 bases, 6 bases remained unmatched. The receptor was derived from a young man with glioma. The gene calls are TRBV5-4 and TRBJ2-1; 12 nucleotides align to TRBD2. The starting material was PBMCs, obtained from a glioma patient whose treatment included an IDH1 peptide vaccine. The CDR3 nucleotides read TGTGCCAGCAGCCTAGCGGGGGGGCCGGAATACAATGAGCAGTTCTTC. It specifies CASSLAGGPEYNEQFF. Variable domain in full (rest from reference TRBV5-4 and TRBJ2-1): ETGVTQSPTHLIKTRGQQVTLRCSSQSGHNTVSWYQQALGQGPQFIFQYYREEENGRGNFPPRFSGLQFPNYSSELNVNALELDDSALYLCASSLAGGPEYNEQFFGPGTRLTVL.